Each of the 14 T cell receptor beta chains below was sequenced from the same sample in a study of cytomegalovirus exposure and HLA in healthy donors (dated by TCRdb to the late 2010s). Library method: the immunoSEQ multiplex PCR assay. A mixture of 60 forward primers for TCR Vbeta segments and 13 reverse primers for TCR Jbeta segments was used in the multiplex PCR. The clones in this table, taken by TCRdb from immuneACCESS, are in-frame only. Not every clone is retained; where verified, under half of the shortfall comes from an unresolved V gene, and the cause of the rest is unknown. In all, the sample holds about 130,000 clones, and about 71% of those were seen once. The ten top clones hold over 2% of the sample. Source material: PBMCs. The receptors here all came from a woman aged 60-75 years in good health and CMV-seropositive.

This clone was detected only a few times. The genes are TRBV5-6 and TRBJ1-5; D is possibly TRBD1 (5 bases). The V gene's germline CDR1 is SGHDT and CDR2 YYEEEE. The length of the CDR3 is 15 residues. V was clipped by 4 bases and J by 2 bases, with 13 bases between them. CDR3 amino acids: CASSPGGGRNQPQHF. In DNA form, the CDR3 reads TGTGCCAGCAGCCCCGGGGGGGGTCGCAATCAGCCCCAGCATTTT.

DNA for the CDR3: TGTGCCAGCAGTGGGGGGCAGGGGGCTAGCGGCAATCAGCCCCAGCATTTT. Its protein product is CASSGGQGASGNQPQHF. The chain carries TRBV6-1 and TRBJ1-5; TRBD1 agrees at 8 bases. This CDR3 contains 17 residues. Germline loops: CDR1 MNHNS, CDR2 SASEGT. Trimming took 4 bases from V and 2 from J; bases not matched to a gene: 10.

The V gene is TRBV9, the J gene TRBJ2-2, with D possibly TRBD1 on 6 matching bases. The CDR3 runs 15 residues. Trimming cost V 4 bases and J 6 bases, with 16 bases left between them. Germline V lookup: CDR1 SGDLS, CDR2 YYNGEE. For the CDR3, the DNA is TGTGCCAGCAGCTCACATACAGGGTCGGCCGGGGAGCTGTTTTTT. Its protein is CASSSHTGSAGELFF. The whole variable domain, remainder taken from reference TRBV9 and TRBJ2-2, is DSGVTQTPKHLITATGQRVTLRCSPRSGDLSVYWYQQSLDQGLQFLIQYYNGEERAKGNILERFSAQQFPDLHSELNLSSLELGDSALYFCASSSHTGSAGELFFGEGSRLTVL.

The V call is TRBV7-8, the J call TRBJ2-7, with D tentatively TRBD1 (6 bases). The V gene lost 4 bases and the J gene lost 3 bases, with 10 bases spanning the gap. The CDR3 totals 13 residues. Germline-derived CDR1 and CDR2 are SGHVS and FQNEAQ. The CDR3 region is CASSSRQVYEQYF. The DNA for the CDR3 is TGTGCCAGCAGCTCGCGACAGGTCTACGAGCAGTACTTC.

This clone appeared a few times. The chain is built from TRBV6-6 and TRBJ1-1, with a possible D match to TRBD1 (6 bases). Germline V CDR1 and CDR2: MNHNY, SVGAGI (reference sequence). Trimming removed 7 bases from V and 1 base from J, with 16 bases in between. The CDR3 is 15 amino acids. The CDR3 region has the DNA TGTGCCAGCACCCATTCCGACAGGAAGAACACTGAAGCTTTCTTT. Its translation: CASTHSDRKNTEAFF.

V is TRBV11-2 and J is TRBJ1-1, with 7 bases aligning to TRBD1. Per the germline V gene, CDR1 is SGHAT and CDR2 is FQNNGV. V was pared by 7 bases and J by 3 bases, with 8 bases of the junction left unmatched. This CDR3 comprises 14 residues. CDR3 DNA sequence: TGTGCCAGCACTCGGGACAGATCATACACTGAAGCTTTCTTT. It encodes CASTRDRSYTEAFF.

The chain combines TRBV5-1 with TRBJ1-6; D is unresolved. This CDR3 comprises 13 residues. The germline gives CDR1 SGHRS, CDR2 YFSETQ. Trimming removed 4 bases from V and 8 bases from J, with 10 bases in between. Here the CDR3 reads CASSPSEDSPLHF. The CDR3 DNA reads as TGCGCCAGCAGCCCCTCTGAGGATTCACCCCTCCACTTT.

The V gene is TRBV10-1, the J gene TRBJ2-1, with TRBD1 matching 8 bases. The V gene end was trimmed by 2 bases and the J gene end by 9 bases; junction bases not matched to a gene: 6. This CDR3 contains 14 residues. Germline V gives CDR1 WNHNN, CDR2 SYGVQD (reference sequence). CDR3 DNA: TGCGCCAGCAGTGAGGGACAGGGAGGCGGTGAGCAGTTCTTC. Encoded protein: CASSEGQGGGEQFF.

The chain carries TRBV18 and TRBJ2-3; 9 positions agree with TRBD2. CDR1 KGHSH and CDR2 LQKENI come from the germline V gene. This CDR3 has 16 amino acids. Germline trimming cut 3 bases from V and 2 bases from J; bases unmatched to any gene: 6. The CDR3 DNA reads as TGTGCCAGCTCACCCTTCGCGGGGGGGCTCACAGATACGCAGTATTTT. Its translation: CASSPFAGGLTDTQYF.

The chain combines TRBV6-6 with TRBJ1-2; 12 positions agree with TRBD1. With 7 bases clipped from V and 7 bases from J, the junction kept 4 bases outside the gene matches. This CDR3 has 13 residues. From germline, CDR1 is MNHNY and CDR2 SVGAGI (reference sequence). This CDR3 is CASMGQGASGYTF. Written as DNA, the CDR3 is TGTGCCAGCATGGGACAGGGGGCAAGTGGCTACACCTTC.

The chain is built from TRBV6-5 and TRBJ2-1, with 10 nucleotides matching TRBD2. This CDR3 contains 15 residues. The trim removed 2 bases at V and 4 bases at J, leaving 2 bases unmatched. Germline CDR1 reads MNHEY; CDR2 reads SVGAGI. The CDR3 nucleotides read TGTGCCAGCAGTTACCAACTAGCGGGGTACAATGAGCAGTTCTTC. Translated, it gives CASSYQLAGYNEQFF.

This clone was picked up one time. V is TRBV7-7 and J is TRBJ2-5; D perhaps matches TRBD1 (5 bases). Germline V gene sequence: CDR1 SSHAT, CDR2 FNYEAQ (reference sequence). CDR3 length equals 13 residues. V lost 5 bases and J lost 4, with 11 bases in between. The CDR3 loop reads CASSTGHAETQYF. DNA of the CDR3: TGTGCCAGCAGCACAGGACACGCAGAGACCCAGTACTTC.

The V and J genes are TRBV2 and TRBJ2-7; D uncertain. Trimming removed 2 bases at V and 4 bases at J, with 9 bases between. This CDR3 is 13 amino acids long. Germline-derived CDR1 and CDR2 are SNHLY and FYNNEI. CDR3 DNA: TGTGCCAGCAGTGAAACGGTCCTTTACGAGCAGTACTTC. Translating gives CASSETVLYEQYF.

The V and J genes are TRBV7-9 and TRBJ2-2; possible D gene TRBD2, 6 bases. The CDR3 extends over 15 amino acids. With 6 bases removed from V and 1 base from J, the gap between germline ends came to 12 bases. Germline values: CDR1 SEHNR, CDR2 FQNEAQ (reference sequence). The CDR3 DNA reads TGTGCCAGCAGTACCTTGGGGGGGAACACCGGGGAGCTGTTTTTT. This translates into CASSTLGGNTGELFF. Full variable domain (remainder filled in from reference TRBV7-9 and TRBJ2-2): DTGVSQNPRHKITKRGQNVTFRCDPISEHNRLYWYRQTLGQGPEFLTYFQNEAQLEKSRLLSDRFSAERPKGSFSTLEIQRTEQGDSAMYLCASSTLGGNTGELFFGEGSRLTVL.